This TCR beta chain was recorded in a study of T cell repertoires in cytomegalovirus infection. In the study overall: Alongside well-studied HLA-B-restricted CMV epitopes, recently identified HLA-C-restricted CMV epitopes were also used. Both CMV infection and a matching HLA type were indicated by public TCR beta signatures.

The length of the CDR3 is 12 residues. Trimming left V 2 bases short and J 6 bases short, with 6 bases between. Germline V gene sequence: CDR1 MGHRA, CDR2 YSYEKL. MiXCR, run by TCRdb on the reads, gives a single entry per CDR3 protein. Of 680,000 or so distinct CDR3 sequences in the sample, roughly a third were seen once. Regarding this clonotype: The target antigen is unknown.

Study-wide results and caveats: In two of eight donors, the top clonotype was HLA-C-restricted CMV-specific.

The chain joins TRBV4-1 to TRBJ2-3; no reliable D call. The receptor was derived from a human donor in good health (CMV status not recorded). Some clones in this sample may be carry-over from other donors' samples. Sequencing used cultured PBMCs, obtained from culture after CMV antigen stimulation. The CDR3 DNA reads as TGCGCCAGCAGCCAACCCCGCGATACGCAGTATTTT. Protein: CASSQPRDTQYF.